Presented here are 26 T cell receptor beta chains from one specimen sequenced in a study of Ad26.COV2.S vaccination and SARS-CoV-2 variants. Treatment noted: about 20 received Ad26.COV2.S at low or high dose, single or two shots; a few received placebo; per-sample allocation not given. Day 63 after the first injection of vaccine or placebo was the sampling time. TCRdb's table, derived via immunoSEQ multiplex PCR, lists solely in-frame clones and lacks some. The table includes a few hundred thousand clones, 88% detected once. The sequencing used peripheral blood, collected in a trial of Ad26.COV2.S vaccine versus placebo. The source is a person aged 18 to 65 who received the Ad26.COV2.S COVID-19 vaccine or a placebo.

V usage is TRBV3-1 (or the pseudogene TRBV3-2) and J usage is TRBJ2-3; either TRBD1 or TRBD2 may fit D (6 bases each). The CDR3 loop spans 14 amino acids. In germline, CDR1 is LGHDT, CDR2 YNNKEL (reference sequence). Deletions cut 1 base from V and 6 bases from J, with 11 bases between. CDR3 DNA: TGTGCCAGCAGCCAAGGAGGGGGGCTGGATACGCAGTATTTT. This encodes CASSQGGGLDTQYF.

The chain couples TRBV27 to TRBJ2-2; TRBD1 or TRBD2 may be the D gene (5 bases each). The CDR3 is 16 residues long. Germline V CDR1 and CDR2: MNHEY, SMNVEV (reference sequence). Deletions cut 8 bases from V and 5 bases from J, with 21 bases between. Here the CDR3 DNA reads TGTGCCAGCTGCGTCTACCCCGTAGGGGAGACCGGGGAGCTGTTTTTT. Protein sequence: CASCVYPVGETGELFF.

V and J are TRBV7-2 and TRBJ2-2; D ambiguous. There are 14 residues in the CDR3. Germline CDR1 is SGHTA and CDR2 is FQGNSA. Between the trimmed V and J ends, which lost 5 bases and 0 bases, there was a span of 7 bases. CDR3 sequence reads: CASSPLTNTGELFF. The CDR3 nucleotides read TGTGCCAGCAGCCCGCTCACGAACACCGGGGAGCTGTTTTTT. Variable domain in full (rest from reference TRBV7-2 and TRBJ2-2): GAGVSQSPSNKVTEKGKDVELRCDPISGHTALYWYRQSLGQGLEFLIYFQGNSAPDKSGLPSDRFSAERTGGSVSTLTIQRTQQEDSAVYLCASSPLTNTGELFFGEGSRLTVL.

This clone has only one observation. This sequence joins TRBV7-8 and TRBJ1-4, with TRBD1 as a possible D gene (5 bases). The CDR3 runs 17 residues. Germline CDR1 is SGHVS and CDR2 is FQNEAQ. V dropped 5 bases and J dropped 2 bases, with 18 bases sitting between them. In nucleotides, the CDR3 is TGTGCCAGCAGCCCGACACTGACGGGGGAGACTAATGAAAAACTGTTTTTT. This sequence encodes CASSPTLTGETNEKLFF. The full variable domain, in which reference TRBV7-8 and TRBJ1-4 provide the parts outside the CDR3, is GAGVSQSPRYKVAKRGQDVALRCDPISGHVSLFWYQQALGQGPEFLTYFQNEAQLDKSGLPSDRFFAERPEGSVSTLKIQRTQQEDSAVYLCASSPTLTGETNEKLFFGSGTQLSVL.

J is TRBJ2-3 and V is TRBV4-1, with TRBD2 matching 8 bases. This CDR3 comprises 17 residues. Germline loops: CDR1 MGHRA, CDR2 YSYEKL. Trimming cost V 5 bases and J 5 bases; bases outside gene matches: 15. In DNA form, the CDR3 reads TGCGCCAGCAGCTACCAAGGATCGCGGGGGGCCGGAGATACGCAGTATTTT. It specifies CASSYQGSRGAGDTQYF.

This clone was seen just once. The genes are TRBV9 and TRBJ2-1; the D gene is possibly TRBD2 (6 bases). Trimming shortened V by 2 bases and J by 7 bases, and 13 bases separated the two germline ends. The CDR3 totals 14 residues. Germline CDR1 and CDR2: SGDLS and YYNGEE. Written as DNA, the CDR3 is TGTGCCAGCAGCGTCGGGGCGGGGTGGAATGAGCAGTTCTTC. It codes for CASSVGAGWNEQFF.

This chain links TRBV6-1 with TRBJ1-1; TRBD1 aligns across 9 bases. Germline-derived CDR1 and CDR2 are MNHNS and SASEGT. V dropped 3 bases and J dropped 0; count of bases not matched to a gene: 8. The length of the CDR3 is 17 residues. DNA for the CDR3: TGTGCCAGCAGTGATACCGGGACAGGGTTTGTGAACACTGAAGCTTTCTTT. It codes for CASSDTGTGFVNTEAFF.

The J gene is TRBJ2-2, the V gene TRBV29-1; D is unresolved. Germline V gives CDR1 SQVTM, CDR2 ANQGSEA. The V and J ends lost 7 bases and 5 bases respectively, with 8 bases between them. The CDR3 covers 11 residues. CDR3 loop: CSASRTGELFF. The CDR3 nucleotides read TGCAGCGCTTCAAGAACCGGGGAGCTGTTTTTT.

CDR3 amino acids: CASSLRTGLAGGFYNEQFF. CDR3 sequence (DNA): TGTGCCAGCAGCTTACGGACCGGACTAGCGGGGGGTTTTTACAATGAGCAGTTCTTC. This chain connects TRBV11-2 to TRBJ2-1; 14 nucleotides line up with TRBD2. Germline V gene sequence: CDR1 SGHAT, CDR2 FQNNGV. The CDR3 runs 19 residues. After removal of 2 bases from V and 4 bases from J, the junction contained 10 bases not matched to a gene.

The genes are TRBV11-2 and TRBJ2-7; the match to TRBD2 covers 8 bases. CDR1 SGHAT and CDR2 FQNNGV come from the germline V gene. There are 15 residues in the CDR3. V was pared by 3 bases and J by 5 bases, with 9 bases of the junction left unmatched. Written as DNA, the CDR3 is TGTGCCAGCAGCTTCGGGGGGGGCCGTGTCGACGAGCAGTACTTC. Translation gives CASSFGGGRVDEQYF.

The CDR3 DNA is TGTGCCAGCAGTCGACAGGACAGGAACTATGGCTACACCTTC. This gives the protein CASSRQDRNYGYTF. The genes are TRBV2 and TRBJ1-2; 7 bases fit TRBD1. Trimming took 5 bases from V and 2 from J; bases not matched to a gene: 5. Germline V gene lookup returns CDR1 SNHLY and CDR2 FYNNEI. The CDR3 spans 14 residues. The complete variable domain, with remaining parts taken from reference TRBV2 and TRBJ1-2, reads EPEVTQTPSHQVTQMGQEVILRCVPISNHLYFYWYRQILGQKVEFLVSFYNNEISEKSEIFDDQFSVERPDGSNFTLKIRSTKLEDSAMYFCASSRQDRNYGYTFGSGTRLTVV.

The rearrangement links TRBV6-2 or TRBV6-3 to TRBJ2-7; D is uncertain. The CDR3 totals 14 residues. Germline CDR1 is MNHEY and CDR2 is SVGEGT. V was shortened by 5 bases and J by 1 base, with 12 bases between the two germline ends. The CDR3 protein is CASSRHLTSYEQYF. CDR3 nucleotides: TGTGCCAGCAGTCGCCATCTAACTTCCTACGAGCAGTACTTC.

V is TRBV30 and J is TRBJ2-1; 14 bases agree with TRBD2. Germline loops: CDR1 GTSNPN, CDR2 SVGIG (reference sequence). The CDR3 extends over 16 amino acids. V lost 4 bases and J lost 3; bases outside the gene matches: 5. CDR3 sequence reads: CAWNGLAGGFYNEQFF. The CDR3 nucleotides read TGTGCCTGGAATGGACTAGCGGGGGGTTTCTACAATGAGCAGTTCTTC.

CDR3 region: CASSYSTLREETQYF. CDR3 sequence (DNA): TGTGCCAGCAGTTACTCGACCTTGAGGGAGGAGACCCAGTACTTC. The chain employs TRBV6-2 or TRBV6-3 and TRBJ2-5, with D perhaps TRBD2 (5 bases). The germline CDR1 and CDR2 sequences are MNHEY and SVGEGT. CDR3 size: 15 residues. V was trimmed by 0 bases and J by 5 bases, leaving 13 bases between them.

The rearrangement links TRBV5-4 to TRBJ2-3; TRBD1 agrees at 8 bases. Germline CDR1 and CDR2: SGHNT and YYREEE (reference sequence). CDR3 length equals 15 residues. The trim removed 0 bases at V and 4 bases at J, leaving 4 bases unmatched. CDR3 coding DNA: TGTGCCAGCAGCTTGGGACAGGGGCGGGCAGATACGCAGTATTTT. This sequence encodes CASSLGQGRADTQYF.

This sequence joins TRBV19 and TRBJ2-2; a possible D gene is TRBD2 (5 bases). The CDR3 covers 15 residues. Deletions cut 3 bases from V and 6 bases from J, with 14 bases between. CDR1 and CDR2 (germline): LNHDA, SQIVND (reference sequence). The CDR3 here is CASSMSLGGSGELFF. In nucleotides, the CDR3 is TGTGCCAGTAGTATGTCCTTGGGCGGGTCCGGGGAGCTGTTTTTT.

V and J are TRBV7-9 and TRBJ2-6, with 12 nucleotides matching TRBD1. Trimming removed 7 bases from V and 4 bases from J; junction bases left unmatched: 8. The CDR3 is 17 amino acids. Germline values: CDR1 SEHNR, CDR2 FQNEAQ (reference sequence). The CDR3 region has the DNA TGTGCCAGCAACGTAGGGACAGGGGGCGTCGGGGCCAACGTCCTGACTTTC. Translated, it gives CASNVGTGGVGANVLTF.

This rearrangement joins TRBV19 to TRBJ1-6; TRBD1 is a possible D gene (6 bases). The CDR3 extends over 15 amino acids. V was shortened by 3 bases and J by 7 bases, with 13 bases between the two germline ends. Germline V gene data show CDR1 as LNHDA and CDR2 as SQIVND (reference sequence). DNA of the CDR3: TGTGCCAGTAGTATCAGACAGGATAGGAATTCACCCCTCCACTTT. This sequence encodes CASSIRQDRNSPLHF.

The chain carries TRBV6-2 or TRBV6-3 and TRBJ2-7; TRBD1 aligns across 8 bases. The CDR3 is made up of 15 amino acids. With V trimmed by 5 bases and J by 4 bases, 10 bases remained unmatched. Germline CDR1 MNHEY, CDR2 SVGEGT. CDR3 in amino acids: CASSPGPRGLYEQYF. The CDR3 nucleotides are TGTGCCAGCAGTCCCGGCCCCAGGGGGCTATACGAGCAGTACTTC.

This clone was recorded a few times. This chain joins TRBV12-3 or TRBV12-4 and TRBJ2-7; D gene ambiguous. The CDR3 has 13 amino acids. V shed 5 bases and J shed 0 bases, with 8 bases lying between them. For the CDR3, the DNA is TGTGCCAGCAGTGAAGCGTACTCCTACGAGCAGTACTTC. This gives the protein CASSEAYSYEQYF.

The chain carries TRBV5-1 and TRBJ2-3, with 12 bases matching TRBD2. The ends lost 0 bases at V and 1 base at J; junction bases unmatched: 6. The CDR3 runs to 18 residues. Germline V gene data show CDR1 as SGHRS and CDR2 as YFSETQ. CDR3 residues: CASSLAFWTSGGTDTQYF. CDR3 bases: TGCGCCAGCAGCTTGGCCTTTTGGACTAGCGGGGGCACAGATACGCAGTATTTT.

This clone was seen more than once but under ten times. The V and J genes are TRBV2 and TRBJ2-7, with 7 bases fitting TRBD2. The ends lost 5 bases at V and 3 bases at J; junction bases unmatched: 13. Germline CDR1 is SNHLY and CDR2 is FYNNEI. The CDR3 contains 16 residues. The DNA for the CDR3 is TGTGCCAGCAGTTTGTCTAAGTGGGGGGGAGACTACGAGCAGTACTTC. Protein product: CASSLSKWGGDYEQYF. Combining the CDR3 with reference TRBV2 and TRBJ2-7 gives the whole variable domain EPEVTQTPSHQVTQMGQEVILRCVPISNHLYFYWYRQILGQKVEFLVSFYNNEISEKSEIFDDQFSVERPDGSNFTLKIRSTKLEDSAMYFCASSLSKWGGDYEQYFGPGTRLTVT.

The V call is TRBV19, the J call TRBJ2-2; D is unclear. Trimming shortened V by 7 bases and J by 6 bases, and 3 bases separated the two germline ends. The CDR3 spans 10 residues. Germline V CDR1 and CDR2: LNHDA, SQIVND (reference sequence). The chain's CDR3 is CASKAGELFF. The CDR3, as DNA: TGTGCCAGTAAAGCCGGGGAGCTGTTTTTT.

V gene TRBV3-1 (or the pseudogene TRBV3-2) combines with J gene TRBJ2-6; D remains unclear. The CDR3 covers 14 residues. CDR1 and CDR2 (germline): LGHDT, YNNKEL (reference sequence). Deletions cut 10 bases from V and 0 bases from J, with 10 bases between. CDR3 residues: CATRQTSGANVLTF. Written as DNA, the CDR3 is TGTGCCACCCGACAAACCTCTGGGGCCAACGTCCTGACTTTC.

The rearrangement links TRBV7-8 to TRBJ2-1, with 11 bases that match TRBD2. Germline V gene lookup returns CDR1 SGHVS and CDR2 FQNEAQ. This CDR3 is built from 16 residues. J was trimmed by 6 bases and V by 2 bases; bases with no gene match: 6. CDR3 coding DNA: TGTGCCAGCAGCTTAAAGGGGCTAGCGGGGGGCAATGAGCAGTTCTTC. This codes for CASSLKGLAGGNEQFF. Full variable domain (remainder filled in from reference TRBV7-8 and TRBJ2-1): GAGVSQSPRYKVAKRGQDVALRCDPISGHVSLFWYQQALGQGPEFLTYFQNEAQLDKSGLPSDRFFAERPEGSVSTLKIQRTQQEDSAVYLCASSLKGLAGGNEQFFGPGTRLTVL.

The chain recombines TRBV27 with TRBJ2-5; 13 nucleotides match TRBD2. The germline CDR1 and CDR2 sequences are MNHEY and SMNVEV (reference sequence). V shed 1 base, J shed 3 bases, and the junction held 11 bases outside the gene matches. CDR3 length: 19 amino acids. The CDR3 sequence: CASSLFPLTSGGAEETQYF. The CDR3, as DNA: TGTGCCAGCAGTTTATTCCCCTTAACTAGCGGGGGGGCGGAAGAGACCCAGTACTTC.